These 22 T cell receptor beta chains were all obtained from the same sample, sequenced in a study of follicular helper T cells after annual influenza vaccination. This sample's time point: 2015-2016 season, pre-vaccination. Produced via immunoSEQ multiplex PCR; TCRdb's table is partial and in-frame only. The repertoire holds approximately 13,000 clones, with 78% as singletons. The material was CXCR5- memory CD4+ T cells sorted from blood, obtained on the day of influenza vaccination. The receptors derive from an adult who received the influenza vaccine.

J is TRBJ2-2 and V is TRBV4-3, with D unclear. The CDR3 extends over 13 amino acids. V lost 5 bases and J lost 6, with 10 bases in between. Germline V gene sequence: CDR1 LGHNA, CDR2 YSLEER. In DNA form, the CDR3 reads TGCGCCAGCAGCAACGGTATGGCCGGGGAGCTGTTTTTT. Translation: CASSNGMAGELFF.

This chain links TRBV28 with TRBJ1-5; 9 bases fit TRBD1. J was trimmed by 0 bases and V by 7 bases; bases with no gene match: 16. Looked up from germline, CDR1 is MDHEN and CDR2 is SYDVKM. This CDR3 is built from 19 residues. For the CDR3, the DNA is TGTGCCAGCATCCCCTCGCCGGGACAGGGCTACTATAGCAATCAGCCCCAGCATTTT. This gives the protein CASIPSPGQGYYSNQPQHF.

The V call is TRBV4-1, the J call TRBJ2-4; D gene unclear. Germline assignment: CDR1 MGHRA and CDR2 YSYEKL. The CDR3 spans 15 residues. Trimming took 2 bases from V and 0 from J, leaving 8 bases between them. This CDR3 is CASSQLGLAKNIQYF. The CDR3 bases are TGCGCCAGCAGCCAACTCGGGTTAGCCAAAAACATTCAGTACTTC.

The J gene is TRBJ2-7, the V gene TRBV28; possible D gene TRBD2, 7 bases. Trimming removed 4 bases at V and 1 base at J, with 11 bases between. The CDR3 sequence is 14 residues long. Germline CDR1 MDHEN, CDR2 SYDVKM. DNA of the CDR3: TGTGCCAGCAGTTCCGGGGGGCCTTCCTACGAGCAGTACTTC. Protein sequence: CASSSGGPSYEQYF.

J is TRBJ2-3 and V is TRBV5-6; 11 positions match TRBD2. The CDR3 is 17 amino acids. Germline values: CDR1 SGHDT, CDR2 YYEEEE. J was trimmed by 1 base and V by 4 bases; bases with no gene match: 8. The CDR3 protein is CASSPRLLAGGTDTQYF. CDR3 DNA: TGTGCCAGCAGCCCACGCTTACTAGCGGGGGGCACAGATACGCAGTATTTT.

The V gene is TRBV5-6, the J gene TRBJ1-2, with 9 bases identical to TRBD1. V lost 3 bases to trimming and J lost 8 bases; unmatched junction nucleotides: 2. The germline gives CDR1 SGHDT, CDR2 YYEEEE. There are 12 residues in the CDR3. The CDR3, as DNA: TGTGCCAGCAGCTGGACAGGGGTGGGCTACACCTTC. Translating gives CASSWTGVGYTF.

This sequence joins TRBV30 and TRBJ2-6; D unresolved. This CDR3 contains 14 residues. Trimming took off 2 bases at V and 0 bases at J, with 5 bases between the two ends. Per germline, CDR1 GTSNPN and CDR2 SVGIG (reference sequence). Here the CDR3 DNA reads TGTGCCTGGAGTTCTTTCTCTGGGGCCAACGTCCTGACTTTC. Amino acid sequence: CAWSSFSGANVLTF.

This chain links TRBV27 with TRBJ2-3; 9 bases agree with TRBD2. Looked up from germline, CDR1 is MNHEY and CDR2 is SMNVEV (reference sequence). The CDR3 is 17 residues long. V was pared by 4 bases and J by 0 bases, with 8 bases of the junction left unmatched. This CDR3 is CASSSPTLAGSTDTQYF. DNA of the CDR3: TGTGCCAGCAGTTCCCCAACTCTAGCGGGGAGCACAGATACGCAGTATTTT.

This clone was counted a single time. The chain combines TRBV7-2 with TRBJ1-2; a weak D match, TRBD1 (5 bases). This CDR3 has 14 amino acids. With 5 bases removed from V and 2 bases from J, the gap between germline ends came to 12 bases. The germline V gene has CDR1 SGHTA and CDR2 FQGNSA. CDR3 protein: CASSLLGGNYGYTF. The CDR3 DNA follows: TGTGCCAGCAGCCTCCTTGGGGGGAACTATGGCTACACCTTC.

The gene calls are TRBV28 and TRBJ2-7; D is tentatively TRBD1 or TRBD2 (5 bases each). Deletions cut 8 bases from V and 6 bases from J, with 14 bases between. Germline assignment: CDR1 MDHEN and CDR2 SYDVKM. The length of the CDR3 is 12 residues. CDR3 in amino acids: CASGGQIGEQYF. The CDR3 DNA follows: TGTGCCAGCGGAGGACAAATAGGCGAGCAGTACTTC.

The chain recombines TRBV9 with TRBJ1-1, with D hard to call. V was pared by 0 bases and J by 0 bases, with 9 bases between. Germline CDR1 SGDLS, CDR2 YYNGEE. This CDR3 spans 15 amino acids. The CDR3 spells CASSVDGSMNTEAFF. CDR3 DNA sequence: TGTGCCAGCAGCGTAGATGGGTCCATGAACACTGAAGCTTTCTTT.

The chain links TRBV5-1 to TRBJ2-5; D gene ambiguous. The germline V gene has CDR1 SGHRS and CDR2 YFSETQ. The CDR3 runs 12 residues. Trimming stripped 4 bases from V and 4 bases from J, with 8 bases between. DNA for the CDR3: TGCGCCAGCAGCCCCTTGGGAGAGACCCAGTACTTC. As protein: CASSPLGETQYF.

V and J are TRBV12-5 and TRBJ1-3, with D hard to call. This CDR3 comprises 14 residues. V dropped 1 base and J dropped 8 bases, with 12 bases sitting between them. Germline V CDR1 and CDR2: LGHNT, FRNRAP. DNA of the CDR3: TGTGCTAGTGGTTTGGGCGACACGAGGGACACCATATATTTT. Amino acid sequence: CASGLGDTRDTIYF.

The CDR3, as DNA: TGCGCCAGCAGCCCTGGTCGGGCTAGCGGGGGGGGGCAGTTCTTC. Translated, it gives CASSPGRASGGGQFF. The chain links TRBV4-1 to TRBJ2-1; 12 nucleotides line up with TRBD2. The CDR3 has 15 residues. Per germline, CDR1 MGHRA and CDR2 YSYEKL. The ends lost 4 bases at V and 12 bases at J; junction bases unmatched: 10.

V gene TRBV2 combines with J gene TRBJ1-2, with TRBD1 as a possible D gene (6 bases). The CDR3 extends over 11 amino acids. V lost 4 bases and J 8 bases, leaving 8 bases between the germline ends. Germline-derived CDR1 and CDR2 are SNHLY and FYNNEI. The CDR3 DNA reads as TGTGCCAGCAGTGTGCAGGGGGGCTACACCTTC. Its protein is CASSVQGGYTF.

The CDR3 reads CASSQTHRGQVETQYF. The CDR3 region has the DNA TGTGCCAGCAGCCAAACCCACAGGGGGCAAGTGGAGACCCAGTACTTC. The V gene is TRBV7-8, the J gene TRBJ2-5; 9 positions agree with TRBD1. V was clipped by 5 bases and J by 5 bases; unmatched bases: 12. Germline assignment: CDR1 SGHVS and CDR2 FQNEAQ. The CDR3 length is 16 residues.

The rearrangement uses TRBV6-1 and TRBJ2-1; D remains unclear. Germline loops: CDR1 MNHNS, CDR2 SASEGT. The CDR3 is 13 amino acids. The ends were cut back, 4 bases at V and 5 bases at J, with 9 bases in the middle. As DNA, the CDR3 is TGTGCCAGCAGTGTCCATAGAAACAATGAGCAGTTCTTC. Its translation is CASSVHRNNEQFF.

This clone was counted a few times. The chain's CDR3 is CASRTLDYEQYF. CDR3 bases: TGCGCCAGCCGGACCCTAGACTACGAGCAGTACTTC. The chain uses TRBV10-1 and TRBJ2-7; no firm D call. Trimming removed 8 bases at V and 3 bases at J, with 11 bases between. The germline V gene has CDR1 WNHNN and CDR2 SYGVQD (reference sequence). There are 12 residues in the CDR3.

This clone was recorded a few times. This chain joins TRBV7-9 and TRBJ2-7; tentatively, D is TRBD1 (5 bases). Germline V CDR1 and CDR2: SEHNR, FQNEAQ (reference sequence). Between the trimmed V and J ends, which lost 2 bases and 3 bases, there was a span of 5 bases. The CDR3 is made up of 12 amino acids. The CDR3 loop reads CASSLTGYEQYF. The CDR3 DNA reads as TGTGCCAGCAGCTTAACAGGCTACGAGCAGTACTTC.

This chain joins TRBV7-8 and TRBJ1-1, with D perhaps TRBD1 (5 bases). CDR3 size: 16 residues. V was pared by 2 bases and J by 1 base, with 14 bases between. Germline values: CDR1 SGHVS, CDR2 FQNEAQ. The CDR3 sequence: CASSLRKGQGNTEAFF. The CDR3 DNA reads TGTGCCAGCAGCTTACGTAAGGGCCAGGGGAACACTGAAGCTTTCTTT.

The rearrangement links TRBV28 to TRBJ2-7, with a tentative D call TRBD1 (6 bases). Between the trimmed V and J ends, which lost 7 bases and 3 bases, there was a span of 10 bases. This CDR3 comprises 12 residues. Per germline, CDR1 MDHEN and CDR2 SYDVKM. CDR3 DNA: TGTGCCAGCAATCAGGGGAACTACGAGCAGTACTTC. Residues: CASNQGNYEQYF.

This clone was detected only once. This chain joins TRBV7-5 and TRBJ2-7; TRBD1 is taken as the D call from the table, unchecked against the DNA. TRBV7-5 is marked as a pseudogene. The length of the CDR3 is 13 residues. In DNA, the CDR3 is TGTGTCAGAAGCACGGACAGTTCCTACGAGCAGTACTTC. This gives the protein CVRSTDSSYEQYF.